The sample holds a few counts of the clone carrying this TCR beta chain. Its antigen is undetermined. This record comes from a study of post-analysis software for immune sequencing data. Across the study: As for disease course, relapsing-remitting, secondary progressive and progressive-relapsing multiple sclerosis were all included. Broader study findings: TRBV5-6, TRBV5-1 and TRBV20-1 belonged to a set of roughly 5 TRBV segments that were more frequent in patients than controls. Batch-matched samples strongly co-clustered by F measure.

Presence of unique molecular identifiers characterized the TCR beta cDNA libraries. Once roughly 0.9 to 10 million T cells were used, 400,000 to 550,000 cDNA molecules resulted. TCRdb re-called the PCR reads with MiXCR, one entry per CDR3 protein. Of roughly 200,000 distinct CDR3 sequences listed, 29% were seen once; the top ten hold around 3.2%. The junction had 12 bases not matched to a gene; V was cut back by 3 bases and J by 4 bases. In germline, CDR1 is LGHNA, CDR2 YNFKEQ. This CDR3 has 18 residues. This chain connects TRBV4-2 to TRBJ2-5; 12 positions agree with TRBD2. Input material: blood. The sequence was collected from a girl aged 2 to 17 with multiple sclerosis. The CDR3 coding sequence is TGTGCCAGCAGCCAGCTCCATTGGACTAGCGGGACGGGAGAGACCCAGTACTTC. This translates into CASSQLHWTSGTGETQYF.